This T cell receptor (beta chain) derives from a study of T cell changes during pregnancy in multiple sclerosis. Libraries were prepared by immunoSEQ multiplex PCR; TCRdb keeps only in-frame clonotypes and omits some of them. The repertoire holds about 59,000 clones, about 94% seen once, with 0.35% to 0.45% in the top ten. The CDR3 contains 14 residues. Germline lookup yields CDR1 SGHNT and CDR2 YYREEE (reference sequence). V gave up 1 base and J gave up 6 bases; unmatched junction bases: 7. This TCR came from a female donor with multiple sclerosis, enrolled in a pregnancy study. The input for sequencing was CD4+ T cells from peripheral blood mononuclear cells, taken before pregnancy. The rearrangement joins TRBV5-4 to TRBJ2-7, with 7 nucleotides matching TRBD1. CDR3: CASSLPGGRPEQYF. The DNA of the CDR3 is TGTGCCAGCAGCTTGCCAGGGGGACGGCCCGAGCAGTACTTC.